This T cell receptor (beta chain) was captured in a study of blood T cell repertoires in COVID-19. Overall study: Sites in the United States, Italy and Spain provided acute and convalescent COVID-19 samples. The cDNA or gDNA used as material had been derived from T cells, B-cell-depleted T cells, or PBMCs.

Source study methods: Reference gene primer amplification gave estimated nucleated cell counts. Using immunoSEQ multiplex PCR, the repertoire was profiled, and TCRdb retains in-frame clones only, with some absent. The V and J calls and the clone size are those of that table, but D and trimming were determined from the DNA. This sample has around 140,000 clones, with approximately 80% found just once. Trimming left V 6 bases short and J 10 bases short, with 27 bases between. The length of the CDR3 is 15 residues. CDR1 is SQVTM, CDR2 ANQGSEA, per germline. This TCR came from a woman older than 75 with active or convalescent COVID-19. This sequence joins TRBV29-1 and TRBJ1-2, with D unresolved. Input material: peripheral blood. CDR3 sequence (DNA): TGCAGCGTGCCCTCTTCTTCGGGAATTACCTCTGTCTACACCTTC. It translates to CSVPSSSGITSVYTF. Using reference TRBV29-1 and TRBJ1-2 for the parts outside the CDR3, the full variable domain is SAVISQKPSRDICQRGTSLTIQCQVDSQVTMMFWYRQQPGQSLTLIATANQGSEATYESGFVIDKFPISRPNLTFSTLTVSNMSPEDSSIYLCSVPSSSGITSVYTFGSGTRLTVV.